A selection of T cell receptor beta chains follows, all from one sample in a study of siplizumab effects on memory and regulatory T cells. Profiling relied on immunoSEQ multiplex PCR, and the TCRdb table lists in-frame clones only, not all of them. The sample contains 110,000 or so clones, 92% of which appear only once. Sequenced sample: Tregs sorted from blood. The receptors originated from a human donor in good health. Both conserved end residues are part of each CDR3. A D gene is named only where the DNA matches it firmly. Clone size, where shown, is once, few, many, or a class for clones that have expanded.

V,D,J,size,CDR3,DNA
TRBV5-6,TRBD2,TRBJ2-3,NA,CASSFRAGGLSTDTQYF,TGTGCCAGCAGCTTCAGAGCGGGGGGGCTATCCACAGATACGCAGTATTTT
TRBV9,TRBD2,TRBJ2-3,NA,CASSTPGPLGLAGRTDTQYF,TGTGCCAGCAGCACCCCCGGCCCCCTGGGACTAGCGGGACGCACAGATACGCAGTATTTT
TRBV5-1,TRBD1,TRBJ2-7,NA,CASSARDRATEQYF,TGCGCCAGCAGCGCCAGGGACAGGGCGACCGAGCAGTACTTC
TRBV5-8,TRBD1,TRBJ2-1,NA,CASSSPGQTLATTYNEQFF,TGTGCCAGCAGCTCACCGGGACAGACTCTAGCTACTACCTACAATGAGCAGTTCTTC
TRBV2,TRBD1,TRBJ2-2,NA,CASTRQGNTGELFF,TGTGCCAGCACTCGACAGGGGAACACCGGGGAGCTGTTTTTT
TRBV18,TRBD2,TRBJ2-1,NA,CASRPGSSGSHEQFF,TGTGCCAGCAGACCCGGATCTAGCGGGAGCCATGAGCAGTTCTTC
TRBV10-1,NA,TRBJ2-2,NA,CASSPQNTGELFF,TGCGCCAGCAGCCCCCAGAACACCGGGGAGCTGTTTTTT
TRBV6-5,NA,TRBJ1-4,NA,CASSYALSTNEKLFF,TGTGCCAGCAGTTACGCGCTCTCAACTAATGAAAAACTGTTTTTT
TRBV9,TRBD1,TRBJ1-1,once,CASSVTAGGRKGTEAFF,TGTGCCAGCAGCGTCACCGCAGGGGGGAGGAAAGGAACTGAAGCTTTCTTT
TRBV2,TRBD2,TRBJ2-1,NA,CASSESHGLAGSYNEQFF,TGTGCCAGCAGTGAATCCCATGGGCTAGCGGGGTCCTACAATGAGCAGTTCTTC
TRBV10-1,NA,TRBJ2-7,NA,CASSQGLIYEQYF,TGCGCCAGCTCGCAGGGATTGATCTACGAGCAGTACTTC
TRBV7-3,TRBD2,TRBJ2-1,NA,CASSLTIRSGRSEQFF,TGTGCCAGCAGCTTAACTATTAGAAGCGGGAGAAGTGAGCAGTTCTTC
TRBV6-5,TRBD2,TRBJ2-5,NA,CASSYLGRADKTQYF,TGTGCCAGCAGTTACCTCGGGAGGGCCGATAAGACCCAGTACTTC
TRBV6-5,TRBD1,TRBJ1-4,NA,CASRGQGSNEKLFF,TGTGCCAGCAGAGGACAGGGAAGTAATGAAAAACTGTTTTTT
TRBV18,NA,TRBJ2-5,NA,CASSPRGSWAGGGETYF,TGTGCCAGCTCACCCAGAGGATCCTGGGCAGGCGGCGGGGAGACGTACTTC
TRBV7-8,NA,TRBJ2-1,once,CASSLSSHDHEQFF,TGTGCCAGCAGCTTAAGCTCACATGACCATGAGCAGTTCTTC
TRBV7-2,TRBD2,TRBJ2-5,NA,CASSLALVAGGLWETQYF,TGTGCCAGCAGCTTAGCGCTAGTAGCGGGGGGCCTCTGGGAGACCCAGTACTTC
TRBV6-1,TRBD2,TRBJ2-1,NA,CASSEQPSSGVLHNEQFF,TGTGCCAGCAGTGAGCAACCCTCTAGCGGGGTTCTCCACAATGAGCAGTTCTTC
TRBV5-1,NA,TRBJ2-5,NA,CASSSGLLSGTQYF,TGCGCCAGCAGCTCGGGACTTCTATCGGGGACCCAGTACTTC
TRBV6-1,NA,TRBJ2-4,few,CASTYRGQNIQYF,TGTGCCAGCACATACCGGGGCCAAAACATTCAGTACTTC
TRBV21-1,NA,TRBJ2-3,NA,CASSKTWVGGSTDTQYF,TGTGCCAGCAGCAAAACCTGGGTCGGGGGCAGCACAGATACGCAGTATTTT
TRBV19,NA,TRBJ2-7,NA,CASSVRGKSEQYF,TGTGCCAGTAGTGTTAGGGGCAAGAGCGAGCAGTACTTC
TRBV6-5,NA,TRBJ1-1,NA,CASSSPSRLSTEAFF,TGTGCCAGCAGTTCCCCGAGTCGTCTCAGCACTGAAGCTTTCTTT